The rows below give T cell receptor beta chains drawn from one sample of a study of graft-versus-host responses after intestinal transplantation. The repertoire was sequenced with immunoSEQ multiplex PCR; TCRdb's copy has only in-frame clones and lacks some. This table has some 79,000 clones, less than 90% appearing once. These TCRs' antigens remain unknown. Material: unstimulated CD4+ T cells sorted from spleen or lymph node cells, obtained before intestinal transplant. These receptor sequences come from a human donor who received an intestinal transplant. The CDR3 runs from the conserved cysteine through the conserved F or W. The order of the fields is D gene, V gene, clone size, J gene, CDR3 DNA, CDR3 protein. D genes are given only for firm matches. Clone size, where shown, is once, few, many, or a class for clones that have expanded.

>TRBD1|TRBV9|-|TRBJ1-2
TGTGCCAGCAGCGTAGGGGGAGGCAGGGGGCATGGAGGCTACACCTTC
CASSVGGGRGHGGYTF
>TRBD1|TRBV28|once|TRBJ1-2
TGTGCCAGCACCCCCTCACCTAGGGGGCACTACGGCTACACCTTC
CASTPSPRGHYGYTF
>-|TRBV28|-|TRBJ1-1
TGTGCCAGCAGCCTCGGGGGGGCAGGGACCCTGAACACTGAAGCTTTCTTT
CASSLGGAGTLNTEAFF
>TRBD2|TRBV30|-|TRBJ2-3
TGTGCCTGGAGTCGGGCTAGCGGGGGGGTGAGAGATACGCAGTATTTT
CAWSRASGGVRDTQYF
>TRBD1|TRBV6-5|-|TRBJ1-6
TGTGCCAGCAGTTACGGAGGGGGCCTAGGTTCACCCCTCCACTTT
CASSYGGGLGSPLHF
>-|TRBV28|-|TRBJ2-7
TGTGCCAGCTGCTCCCCGGCGGGACCCTACGAGCAGTACTTC
CASCSPAGPYEQYF
>TRBD1|TRBV11-2|-|TRBJ2-1
TGTGCCAGCAGGCAAGGGGGCACAGATTCCTACAATGAGCAGTTCTTC
CASRQGGTDSYNEQFF
>TRBD2|TRBV6-5|few|TRBJ2-7
TGTGCCAGCAGTTACAGCCTAGCGGGCGCCTACGAGCAGTACTTC
CASSYSLAGAYEQYF
>-|TRBV6-1|-|TRBJ2-3
TGTGCCAGCAGTGAATTGACACATACGCAGTATTTT
CASSELTHTQYF
>TRBD2|TRBV2|-|TRBJ2-1
TGTGCCAGCAGTTGGACTAGCGGGGGTAATGAGCAGTTCTTC
CASSWTSGGNEQFF
>TRBD1|TRBV4-2|once|TRBJ1-6
TGTGCCAGCAGCCAAGGACAGGGGGCGCGGAATTCACCCCTCCACTTT
CASSQGQGARNSPLHF
>-|TRBV29-1|-|TRBJ1-3
TGCAGCGTTGACGTGGGCGGAAACACCATATATTTT
CSVDVGGNTIYF
>-|TRBV4-1|few|TRBJ2-1
TGCGCCAGCAGCCAAGATCCCCGTAATGAGCAGTTCTTC
CASSQDPRNEQFF
>-|TRBV4-2|once|TRBJ1-1
TGTGCCAGCAGCCAAGATCGGGGGGACGACACTGAAGCTTTCTTT
CASSQDRGDDTEAFF
>-|TRBV19|-|TRBJ2-2
TGTGCCAGTAGTTCGTATGGGGAGCTGTTTTTT
CASSSYGELFF
>TRBD2|TRBV11-2|-|TRBJ2-1
TGTGCCAGCAGCTTTCTCCTAGCGGGAGGGTTACGCTTGGATGAGCAGTTCTTC
CASSFLLAGGLRLDEQFF
>-|TRBV29-1|-|TRBJ2-7
TGCAGCGTTGCCAAGGGGGGGGGCGCCTACGAGCAGTACTTC
CSVAKGGGAYEQYF